Given below is one TCR beta chain in context. This entry comes from a study of cytomegalovirus exposure and HLA in healthy donors. The primer mix had 60 Vbeta and 13 Jbeta primers. Clones were sequenced by immunoSEQ multiplex PCR, and TCRdb holds only the in-frame ones, with some missing. The repertoire table contains 90,000 to 100,000 clones. CDR3 length equals 16 residues. Germline V gene data show CDR1 as SGHTA and CDR2 as FQGNSA. Trimming took 3 bases from V and 0 from J, leaving 12 bases between them. The chain links TRBV7-2 to TRBJ1-3; D might be TRBD1 (5 bases). The sequence derives from a woman younger than 45 in good health and CMV-seronegative. The sample taken for sequencing was PBMCs. CDR3 in amino acids: CASSLGLPSSGNTIYF. The CDR3 DNA sequence: TGTGCCAGCAGCTTGGGGCTACCGAGCTCTGGAAACACCATATATTTT.